This T cell receptor (beta chain) was captured in a study of blood T cell repertoires in COVID-19. TCRdb keeps only in-frame clones here, not all; method: immunoSEQ multiplex PCR. The table records about 130,000 clones, about 90% of them present only once. Sequenced input: peripheral blood. The clonotype comes from a woman aged 60-75 years with acute or convalescent COVID-19.

The CDR3 DNA follows: TGTGCCAGTACCGGGAGGCAGGCCAATCTACAGCCCCAGCATTTT. Residues: CASTGRQANLQPQHF. The rearrangement uses TRBV19 and TRBJ1-5; no reliable D call. The length of the CDR3 is 15 residues. Germline V gene data show CDR1 as LNHDA and CDR2 as SQIVND (reference sequence). The germline V and J ends were trimmed by 7 bases and 7 bases, with 20 bases remaining between them.